Below, 25 T cell receptor beta chains from the same sample are listed, as sequenced in a study of tissue T cells after allogeneic stem cell transplantation. Sequencing used immunoSEQ multiplex PCR; TCRdb keeps in-frame clones, though not all of them. The table has a few thousand clones, roughly half seen once; the top ten hold more than 15%. Time point meaning: mouse harvest day 14 after allogeneic transplant. Mouse grafts combined 10^7 T-cell-depleted bone marrow cells with 10^6 splenic CD5+ T cells. The source material was gut tissue. The receptors here all came from a female BALB/c mouse given C57BL/6 T cells with graft-versus-host disease after an allogeneic hematopoietic cell transplant.

In its sample, this clone was seen a few times. Any gene name here is a mouse gene name. The observed sequence ends 1 residue before the CDR3 terminus, with the missing tail filled in from the germline J gene. This chain uses TRBV13-2 with TRBJ2-7; D is possibly TRBD1 or TRBD2 (5 bases each). Trimming removed 2 bases at V and 8 bases at J, with 8 bases between. The CDR3 runs 11 residues. Per germline, CDR1 NNHNN and CDR2 SYGAGS (reference sequence). The CDR3 bases that were read are TGTGCCAGCGGTGAAGGGACCCAACAGTAC. This codes for CASGEGTQQY. The entire CDR3 protein reads CASGEGTQQYF.

This clone occurred a few times. Mouse germline and gene names are used. The CDR3 extends 1 residue past the end of the read, so its final part is completed from the germline J gene. The J gene is TRBJ2-7, the V gene TRBV16; TRBD2 is a possible D gene (6 bases). V gave up 1 base and J gave up 0 bases, with 7 bases separating them. Per germline, CDR1 SGHSA and CDR2 FRNQAP. The CDR3 is 14 amino acids. The part of the CDR3 DNA that was read is TGTGCAAGCAGCTTAGGGGGGGACTCCTATGAACAGTAC. This translates into CASSLGGDSYEQY. The CDR3, in full, reads CASSLGGDSYEQYF.

As for this clone: Each gene name is a mouse one. The sequence runs out 1 residue before the end of the CDR3; the remainder is reconstructed from the germline J gene. The V call is TRBV23, the J call TRBJ2-2; the table's D call TRBD1 went unverified against the DNA. Germline CDR1 and CDR2: KGHTA and FQNQQP. This CDR3 spans 16 amino acids. The CDR3 DNA, read in part, is TGCTCCAGCAGTCAATCTGGGACAGCAAACACCGGGCAGCTCTAC. This encodes CSSSQSGTANTGQLY. The full CDR3 is CSSSQSGTANTGQLYF.

On this clone: Gene names and germline match the mouse. The part of the CDR3 DNA that was read is TGTGCCAGCTCTCTCTGGTCTAGTGCAGAAACGCTGTAT. Protein product: CASSLWSSAETLY. The full CDR3 reads CASSLWSSAETLYF. The chain employs TRBV12-1 and TRBJ2-3; D is unclear. The sequenced fragment ends 1 residue before the CDR3 boundary, so the rest is inferred from the germline J gene. The CDR3 has 14 amino acids. Per the germline V gene, CDR1 is SGHSN and CDR2 is HYEKVE. Trimming stripped 0 bases from V and 0 bases from J, with 6 bases between.

Concerning this clone itself: Gene labels here are mouse ones. The read halts 1 residue ahead of the CDR3 end, with the missing end drawn from the germline J gene. This chain joins TRBV15 and TRBJ1-1; D may be TRBD1 (6 bases). The germline V gene encodes CDR1 SGHND and CDR2 FRSKSL. The CDR3 runs to 13 residues. The germline V and J ends were trimmed by 4 bases and 4 bases, with 10 bases remaining between them. This CDR3 reads CASSSQGSTEVFF. CDR3 bases read: TGTGCCAGCAGTTCCCAGGGGTCCACAGAAGTCTTC.

Points on this clone: The gene names here belong to mouse. The read terminates 1 residue before the CDR3 end, so the remaining end is supplied by the germline J gene. The chain recombines TRBV3 with TRBJ2-4; D unclear. The CDR3 runs to 12 residues. V lost 1 base, J lost 3 bases, and 2 bases lay in between. Germline assignment: CDR1 SNHLY and CDR2 FYNGKV (reference sequence). The CDR3: CASSLGQNTLYF. The part of the CDR3 DNA that was read is TGTGCCAGCAGCTTAGGACAAAACACCTTGTAC.

In this sample, this clone turned up a few times. Genes here carry mouse names. The read ends 1 residue before the CDR3 terminus; that terminus is restored from the germline J gene. V is TRBV13-3 and J is TRBJ1-4, with D maybe TRBD1 (5 bases). This CDR3 is built from 17 residues. Between the trimmed V and J ends, which lost 2 bases and 3 bases, there was a span of 17 bases. The germline gives CDR1 NNHDY, CDR2 SYVADS. CDR3 loop: CASSEEGRGVPNERLFF. CDR3 bases read: TGTGCCAGCAGTGAAGAGGGGCGAGGAGTCCCCAACGAAAGATTATTT.

This clone was observed a few times. The gene names here belong to mouse. The read ends 1 residue shy of where the CDR3 ends; the end is completed using the germline J gene. The chain carries TRBV26 and TRBJ2-7; 9 nucleotides match TRBD1. After removal of 1 base from V and 7 bases from J, the junction contained 5 bases not matched to a gene. CDR3 length equals 14 residues. In germline, CDR1 is KGHPV, CDR2 FQNQEV (reference sequence). The CDR3 loop is CASSLFGTGLEQYF. CDR3 bases read: TGTGCCAGCAGTCTGTTCGGGACAGGGTTGGAACAGTAC.

On this clone itself: Gene names and germline refer to mouse. The read terminates 1 residue ahead of where the CDR3 ends, so the germline J gene completes it. The chain carries TRBV26 and TRBJ2-3, with 7 bases lining up with TRBD2. Looked up from germline, CDR1 is KGHPV and CDR2 is FQNQEV (reference sequence). The CDR3 has 15 amino acids. The junction had 2 bases not matched to a gene; V was cut back by 2 bases and J by 0 bases. This CDR3 reads CASSLGGGSAETLYF. The sequenced CDR3 bases are TGTGCCAGCAGTCTGGGGGGGGGTAGTGCAGAAACGCTGTAT.

The sample holds a few counts of this clone. Gene names are mouse gene names. Sequencing ends 1 residue short of the CDR3 end; the germline J gene provides the rest. J is TRBJ1-5 and V is TRBV26, with D tentatively TRBD1 (6 bases). From germline, CDR1 is KGHPV and CDR2 FQNQEV (reference sequence). V dropped 6 bases and J dropped 0 bases, with 12 bases sitting between them. The CDR3 sequence is 15 residues long. The CDR3 protein is CASSRTVYNNQAPLF. CDR3 bases read: TGTGCCAGCAGCCGGACAGTTTATAACAACCAGGCTCCGCTT.

Notes on this clone: Here the gene names and germline are mouse. From the germline J gene comes the end of the CDR3, since the read stops 1 residue before it. The genes are TRBV13-1 and TRBJ2-1; D unresolved. V lost 0 bases, J lost 4 bases, and 5 bases lay in between. The CDR3 is made up of 13 amino acids. Germline V gene sequence: CDR1 NSHNY, CDR2 SYGAGN. The CDR3 spells CASSDENYAEQFF. Incomplete CDR3 DNA: TGTGCCAGCAGTGATGAGAATTATGCTGAGCAGTTC.

Comments on this clone: Gene names and germline match the mouse. From the germline J gene comes the end of the CDR3, since the read stops 1 residue before it. The rearrangement uses TRBV12-2 and TRBJ1-1, with 8 bases fitting TRBD1. The germline CDR1 and CDR2 sequences are SGHLS and HYDKME. This CDR3 is 13 amino acids long. V lost 4 bases and J lost 5; bases outside the gene matches: 5. The sequenced CDR3 bases are TGTGCCAGCTCCCGACAGGGGCGGACAGAAGTCTTC. It specifies CASSRQGRTEVF. The complete CDR3 sequence is CASSRQGRTEVFF.

In regard to this clone: Gene names denote mouse genes. The sequence runs out 1 residue before the end of the CDR3; the remainder is reconstructed from the germline J gene. This chain uses TRBV26 with TRBJ1-1; TRBD1 agrees at 10 bases. Germline V CDR1 and CDR2: KGHPV, FQNQEV (reference sequence). With V trimmed by 4 bases and J by 9 bases, 2 bases remained unmatched. There are 12 residues in the CDR3. The part of the CDR3 DNA that was read is TGTGCCAGCAGTCCCGACAGGGGGCAAGTCTTC. Translation: CASSPDRGQVF. The complete CDR3 protein is CASSPDRGQVFF.

Concerning this clone itself: The gene names given are mouse names. The CDR3 extends 1 residue past the end of the read, so its final part is completed from the germline J gene. The genes are TRBV13-2 and TRBJ2-1, with a tentative D call TRBD1 (5 bases). The CDR3 sequence is 15 residues long. The V end was cut by 1 base, the J end by 1 base, with 9 bases between. CDR1 is NNHNN, CDR2 SYGAGS, per germline (reference sequence). The sequenced part of the CDR3 DNA is TGTGCCAGCGGTGATCGACAGACAAACTATGCTGAGCAGTTC. Residues: CASGDRQTNYAEQF. The full CDR3 reads CASGDRQTNYAEQFF.

Concerning this clone: Genes and germline come from the mouse. The read comes to an end 1 residue before the CDR3 does, leaving the germline J gene to fill in the end. The chain has TRBV26 and TRBJ1-4; possible D gene TRBD1, 5 bases. CDR3 length: 15 residues. Trimming took off 6 bases at V and 0 bases at J, with 11 bases between the two ends. Germline values: CDR1 KGHPV, CDR2 FQNQEV (reference sequence). CDR3 amino acids: CASSLDRISNERLFF. The sequenced CDR3 bases are TGTGCCAGCAGCCTCGACAGAATTTCCAACGAAAGATTATTT. The whole variable domain, filled in from reference TRBV26 and TRBJ1-4, reads NSKVIQTPRYLVKGQGQKAKMRCIPEKGHPVVFWYQQNKNNEFKFLINFQNQEVLQQIDMTEKRFSAECPSNSPCSLEIQSSEAGDSALYLCASSLDRISNERLFFGHGTKLSVL.

This clone was counted between two and nine times. The genes are named according to mouse. From the germline J gene comes the end of the CDR3, since the read stops 1 residue before it. The chain couples TRBV16 to TRBJ2-7; TRBD2 aligns across 10 bases. Germline CDR1 reads SGHSA; CDR2 reads FRNQAP. The CDR3 is made up of 14 amino acids. V was clipped by 0 bases and J by 4 bases; unmatched bases: 0. The CDR3 here is CASSLETGGYEQYF. The DNA read from the CDR3 is TGTGCAAGCAGCTTAGAGACTGGGGGGTATGAACAGTAC.

A remark on this clone: Gene names refer to mouse genes. CDR3 DNA (partial): TGTGCCAGCAGTCTGTCAGGGAATGGAAATACGCTCTAT. Its translation: CASSLSGNGNTLY. The full CDR3 protein reads CASSLSGNGNTLYF. The chain combines TRBV26 with TRBJ1-3, with D unresolved. The read ends 1 residue early relative to the CDR3; the germline J gene fills the gap. Germline-derived CDR1 and CDR2 are KGHPV and FQNQEV (reference sequence). The CDR3 is made up of 14 amino acids. V was pared by 0 bases and J by 3 bases, with 6 bases between.

Notes on this clone: The gene names here belong to mouse. The read terminates 1 residue before the CDR3 end, so the remaining end is supplied by the germline J gene. The J gene is TRBJ2-7, the V gene TRBV26; 7 bases map to TRBD1. The ends lost 4 bases at V and 4 bases at J; junction bases unmatched: 4. Germline-derived CDR1 and CDR2 are KGHPV and FQNQEV (reference sequence). The CDR3 contains 13 residues. CDR3 amino acids: CASSPPGQYEQYF. Partial CDR3 DNA: TGTGCCAGCAGTCCCCCGGGACAGTATGAACAGTAC.

In the case of this clone: Gene names denote mouse genes. The read ends 1 residue shy of where the CDR3 ends; the end is completed using the germline J gene. The chain has TRBV5 and TRBJ2-3; TRBD1 aligns across 9 bases. From germline, CDR1 is LGHNA and CDR2 YNLKQL (reference sequence). V dropped 4 bases and J dropped 1; count of bases not matched to a gene: 3. The CDR3 contains 15 residues. The CDR3 sequence: CASSLDRGGAETLYF. The part of the CDR3 DNA that was read is TGTGCCAGCAGCCTCGACAGGGGGGGTGCAGAAACGCTGTAT.

A remark on this clone: Gene names and germline refer to mouse. Read data end 1 residue before the CDR3 end; the end is taken from the germline J gene. The chain couples TRBV13-1 to TRBJ2-5; possibly TRBD2 for D (5 bases). V lost 1 base to trimming and J lost 4 bases, with 10 bases between them. Germline CDR1 NSHNY, CDR2 SYGAGN. This CDR3 has 14 amino acids. The CDR3 bases that were read are TGTGCCAGCAGTGATCACTGGATGAAAGACACCCAGTAC. Amino acids: CASSDHWMKDTQY. The CDR3 in full is CASSDHWMKDTQYF.

With regard to this clone: Germline and genes here are mouse. Read data end 1 residue before the CDR3 end; the end is taken from the germline J gene. The chain links TRBV23 to TRBJ1-3; the listed D gene, TRBD1, was not tested against the DNA. This CDR3 comprises 14 residues. CDR1 KGHTA and CDR2 FQNQQP come from the germline V gene. CDR3 bases read: TGCTCCAGCAGAGAGGGACAGTCTGGAAATACGCTCTAT. Translated: CSSREGQSGNTLY. The CDR3 in full is CSSREGQSGNTLYF.

By proportion, this clone is large (0.1 to 1%). Gene names denote mouse genes. Read sequence stops 1 residue before the CDR3 end, and the germline J gene provides the missing end. V usage is TRBV20 and J usage is TRBJ1-4; 7 bases are shared with TRBD1. The CDR3 is 13 residues long. Looked up from germline, CDR1 is GFQATS and CDR2 is STVNSAI. J lost 3 bases, V lost 3 bases, and 1 base had no gene match. The DNA read from the CDR3 is TGTGGTGCTAGACAGGGGACCAACGAAAGATTATTT. Protein sequence: CGARQGTNERLF. The full CDR3 protein reads CGARQGTNERLFF.

This clone came up a few times. Germline and genes: mouse. From the germline J gene comes the end of the CDR3, since the read stops 1 residue before it. The rearrangement uses TRBV3 and TRBJ2-7, with no clear D. CDR3 length equals 12 residues. The germline V and J ends were trimmed by 1 base and 4 bases, with 5 bases remaining between them. The V gene's germline CDR1 is SNHLY and CDR2 FYNGKV (reference sequence). Incomplete CDR3 DNA: TGTGCCAGCAGCTTAGAAGGGTATGAACAGTAC. The encoded protein is CASSLEGYEQY. The CDR3 as a whole reads CASSLEGYEQYF.

A note on this clone: Mouse gene names and germline throughout. The read comes to an end 1 residue before the CDR3 does, leaving the germline J gene to fill in the end. V is TRBV12-2 and J is TRBJ1-6, with no clear D. TRBJ1-6 is noted as an ORF with a role that remains uncertain. V dropped 3 bases and J dropped 3 bases, with 8 bases sitting between them. This CDR3 region has 14 residues. CDR1 is SGHLS and CDR2 is HYDKME in the germline V gene. CDR3 protein: CASSNQIYNSPLYF. The CDR3 DNA, read in part, is TGTGCCAGCTCTAATCAAATCTATAATTCGCCCCTCTAC.

Worth noting for this clone: Each gene name is a mouse one. The read comes to an end 1 residue before the CDR3 does, leaving the germline J gene to fill in the end. The V gene is TRBV26, the J gene TRBJ2-3, with D tentatively TRBD2 (6 bases). The CDR3 sequence is 15 residues long. Germline CDR1 KGHPV, CDR2 FQNQEV (reference sequence). Trimming stripped 2 bases from V and 0 bases from J, with 9 bases between. The CDR3 bases that were read are TGTGCCAGCAGTCTGCCAGGGACTAGTGCAGAAACGCTGTAT. It is translated as CASSLPGTSAETLY. The CDR3, in full, reads CASSLPGTSAETLYF.